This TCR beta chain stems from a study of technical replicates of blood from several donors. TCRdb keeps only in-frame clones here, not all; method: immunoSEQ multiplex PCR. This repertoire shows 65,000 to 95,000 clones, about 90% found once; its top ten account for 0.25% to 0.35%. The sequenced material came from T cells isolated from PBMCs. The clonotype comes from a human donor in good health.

The CDR3 nucleotides are TGTGCCAGCAGCTTGTACAGGACAGCAACTAATGAAAAACTGTTTTTT. Translation: CASSLYRTATNEKLFF. The chain is built from TRBV7-8 and TRBJ1-4; D perhaps matches TRBD1 (6 bases). Deletions cut 3 bases from V and 0 bases from J, with 11 bases between. The CDR3 covers 16 residues. Germline CDR1 SGHVS, CDR2 FQNEAQ.